This T cell receptor beta chain is drawn from a study of molecular identifiers for immune sequencing clone quantification. Each library that profiled naive CD8 cells came from approximately 20,000 to 1,000,000 sorted cells with 10%, 30% or 50% RNA. Based on a CD8+CD4-CCR7+CD45RA+ profile, naive CD8 T cells were sorted. Preparation methods for the bulk TCR libraries were those previously described, with listed TCR primers. TCRdb re-analysed the PCR reads in MiXCR, keeping a single row per CDR3 protein. Counted here are 460,000 or so distinct CDR3 sequences, roughly 23% occurring once; the ten biggest clones make up 0.84%. V was pared by 5 bases and J by 4 bases, with 18 bases between. Germline V gives CDR1 SGHVS, CDR2 FQNEAQ. This CDR3 contains 16 residues. This clonotype was seen ten or more times.

This chain uses TRBV7-8 with TRBJ1-5, with a tentative D call TRBD1 (6 bases). The source material was naive CD8+ T cells from blood, with Jurkat cell RNA spiked in. Indicated subset: FACS-sorted CD8+CD4-CCR7+CD45RA+ naive T cells. The clonotype was recovered from a human donor in good health. Some libraries in this study had Jurkat cell RNA spiked in. CDR3 sequence (DNA): TGTGCCAGCAGCCCTTTTCCACCAGGGGCAAATCAGCCCCAGCATTTT. It codes for CASSPFPPGANQPQHF. Full variable domain (rest looked up from reference TRBV7-8 and TRBJ1-5): GAGVSQSPRYKVAKRGQDVALRCDPISGHVSLFWYQQALGQGPEFLTYFQNEAQLDKSGLPSDRFFAERPEGSVSTLKIQRTQQEDSAVYLCASSPFPPGANQPQHFGDGTRLSIL.